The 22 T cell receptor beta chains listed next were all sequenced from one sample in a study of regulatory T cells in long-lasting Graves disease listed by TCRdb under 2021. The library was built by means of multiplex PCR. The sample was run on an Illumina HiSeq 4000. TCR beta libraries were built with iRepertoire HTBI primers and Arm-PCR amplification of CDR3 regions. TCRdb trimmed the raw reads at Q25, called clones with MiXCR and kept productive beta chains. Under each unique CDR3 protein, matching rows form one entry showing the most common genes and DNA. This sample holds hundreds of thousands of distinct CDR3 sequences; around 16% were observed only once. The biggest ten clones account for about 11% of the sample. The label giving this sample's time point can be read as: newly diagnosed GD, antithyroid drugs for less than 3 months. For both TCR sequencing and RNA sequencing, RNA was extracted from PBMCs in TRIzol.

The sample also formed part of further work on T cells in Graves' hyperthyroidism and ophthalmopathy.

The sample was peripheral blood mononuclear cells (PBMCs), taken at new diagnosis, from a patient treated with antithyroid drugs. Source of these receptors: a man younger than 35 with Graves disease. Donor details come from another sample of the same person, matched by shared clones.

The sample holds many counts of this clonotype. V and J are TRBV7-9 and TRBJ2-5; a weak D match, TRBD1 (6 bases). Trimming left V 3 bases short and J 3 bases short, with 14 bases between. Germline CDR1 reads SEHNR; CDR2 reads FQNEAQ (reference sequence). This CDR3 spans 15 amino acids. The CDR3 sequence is CASSFGGDKEETQYF. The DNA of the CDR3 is TGTGCCAGCAGCTTCGGTGGGGACAAAGAAGAGACCCAGTACTTC. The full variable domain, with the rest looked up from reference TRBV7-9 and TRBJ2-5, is DTGVSQNPRHKITKRGQNVTFRCDPISEHNRLYWYRQTLGQGPEFLTYFQNEAQLEKSRLLSDRFSAERPKGSFSTLEIQRTEQGDSAMYLCASSFGGDKEETQYFGPGTRLLVL.

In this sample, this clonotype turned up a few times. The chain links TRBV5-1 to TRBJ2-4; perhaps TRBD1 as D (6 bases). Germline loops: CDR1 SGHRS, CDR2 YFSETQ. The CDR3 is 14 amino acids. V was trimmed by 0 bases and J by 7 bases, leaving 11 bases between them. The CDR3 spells CASSLGQVMNIQYF. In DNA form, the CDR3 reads TGCGCCAGCAGCTTGGGACAGGTGATGAACATTCAGTACTTC.

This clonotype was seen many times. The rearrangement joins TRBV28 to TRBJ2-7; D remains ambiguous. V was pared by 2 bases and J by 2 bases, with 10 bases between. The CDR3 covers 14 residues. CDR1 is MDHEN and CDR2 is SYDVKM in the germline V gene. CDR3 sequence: CASSLTGSPYEQYF. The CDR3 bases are TGTGCCAGCAGTTTAACCGGGTCCCCCTACGAGCAGTACTTC.

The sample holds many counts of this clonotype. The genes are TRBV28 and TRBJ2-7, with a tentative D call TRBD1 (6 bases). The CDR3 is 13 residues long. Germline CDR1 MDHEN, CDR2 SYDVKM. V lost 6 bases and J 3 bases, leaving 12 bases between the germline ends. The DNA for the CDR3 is TGTGCCAGCAGCAGGGGCTCAGACTACGAGCAGTACTTC. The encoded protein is CASSRGSDYEQYF.

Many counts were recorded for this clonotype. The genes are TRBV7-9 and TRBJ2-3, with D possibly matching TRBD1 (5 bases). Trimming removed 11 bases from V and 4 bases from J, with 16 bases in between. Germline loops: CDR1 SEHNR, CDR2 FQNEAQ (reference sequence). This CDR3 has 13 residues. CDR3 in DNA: TGTGCCGAACAGGACCCGCTACCAGATACGCAGTATTTT. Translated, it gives CAEQDPLPDTQYF.

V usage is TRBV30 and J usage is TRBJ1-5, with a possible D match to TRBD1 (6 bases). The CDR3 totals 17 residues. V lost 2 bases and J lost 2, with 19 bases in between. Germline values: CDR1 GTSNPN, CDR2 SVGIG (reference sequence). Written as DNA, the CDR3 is TGTGCCTGGAGTCCCCCCCCCAGGGGAGGAGGCAATCAGCCCCAGCATTTT. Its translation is CAWSPPPRGGGNQPQHF.

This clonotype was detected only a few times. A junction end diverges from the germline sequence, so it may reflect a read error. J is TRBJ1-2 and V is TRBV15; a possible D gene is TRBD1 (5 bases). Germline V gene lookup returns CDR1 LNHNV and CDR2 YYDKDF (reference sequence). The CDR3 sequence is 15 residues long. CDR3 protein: CATNRAAGQVYGYTF. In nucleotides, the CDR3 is TGTGCCACCAACAGAGCGGCTGGACAAGTCTATGGCTACACCTTC.

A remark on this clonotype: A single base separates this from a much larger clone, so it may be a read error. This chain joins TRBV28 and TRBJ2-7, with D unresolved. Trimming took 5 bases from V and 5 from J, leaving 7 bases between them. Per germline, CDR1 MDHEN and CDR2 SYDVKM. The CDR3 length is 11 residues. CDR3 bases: TGTGCCAGCAGTCCTTTTAACGAGCAGTACTTC. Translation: CASSPFNEQYF.

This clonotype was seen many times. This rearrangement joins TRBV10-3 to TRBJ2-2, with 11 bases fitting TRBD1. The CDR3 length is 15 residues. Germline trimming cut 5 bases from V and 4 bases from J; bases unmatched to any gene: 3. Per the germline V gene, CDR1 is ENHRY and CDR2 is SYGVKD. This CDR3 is CAISRGQGATGELFF. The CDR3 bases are TGTGCCATCAGTAGAGGACAGGGGGCCACCGGGGAGCTGTTTTTT.

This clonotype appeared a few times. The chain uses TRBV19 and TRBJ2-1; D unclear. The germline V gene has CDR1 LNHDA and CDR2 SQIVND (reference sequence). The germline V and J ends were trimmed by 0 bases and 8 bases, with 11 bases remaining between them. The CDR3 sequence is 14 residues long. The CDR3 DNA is TGTGCCAGTAGTATAGAAGAAGGATACGATGAGCAGTTCTTC. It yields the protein CASSIEEGYDEQFF.

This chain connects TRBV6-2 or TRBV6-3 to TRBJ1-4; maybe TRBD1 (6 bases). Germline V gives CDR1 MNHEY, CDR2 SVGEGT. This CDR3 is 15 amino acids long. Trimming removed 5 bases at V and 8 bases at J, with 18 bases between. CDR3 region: CASSEVRGAWEKLFF. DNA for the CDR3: TGTGCCAGCAGTGAAGTGAGGGGGGCTTGGGAAAAACTGTTTTTT.

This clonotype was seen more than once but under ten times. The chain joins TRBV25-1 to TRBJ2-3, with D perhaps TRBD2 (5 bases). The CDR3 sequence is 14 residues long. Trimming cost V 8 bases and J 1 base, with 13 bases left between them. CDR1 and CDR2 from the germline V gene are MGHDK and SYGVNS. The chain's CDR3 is CASLPHGGTDTQYF. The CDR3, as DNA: TGTGCCAGCTTGCCGCACGGGGGCACAGATACGCAGTATTTT.

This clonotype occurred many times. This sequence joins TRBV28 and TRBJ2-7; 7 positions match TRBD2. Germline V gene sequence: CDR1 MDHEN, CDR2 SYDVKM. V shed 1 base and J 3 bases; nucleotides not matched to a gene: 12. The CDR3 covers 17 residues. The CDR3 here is CASSLSPGAGRDYEQYF. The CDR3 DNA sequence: TGTGCCAGCAGTTTATCGCCCGGGGCAGGGAGGGACTACGAGCAGTACTTC.

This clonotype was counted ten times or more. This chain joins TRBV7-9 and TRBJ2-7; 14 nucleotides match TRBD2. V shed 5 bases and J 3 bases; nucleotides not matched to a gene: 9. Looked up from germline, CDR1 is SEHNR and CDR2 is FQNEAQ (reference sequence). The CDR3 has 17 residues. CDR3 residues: CASSLRLAGGPHYEQYF. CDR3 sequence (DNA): TGTGCCAGCAGCCTGAGACTAGCGGGAGGGCCCCACTACGAGCAGTACTTC.

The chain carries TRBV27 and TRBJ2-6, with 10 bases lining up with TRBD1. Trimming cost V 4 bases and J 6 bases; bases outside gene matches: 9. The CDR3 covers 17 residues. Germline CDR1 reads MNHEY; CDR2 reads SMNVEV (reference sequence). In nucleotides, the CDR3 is TGTGCCAGCAGTTCGACAGGGGGCTATTTTGAGGCCAACGTCCTGACTTTC. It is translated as CASSSTGGYFEANVLTF.

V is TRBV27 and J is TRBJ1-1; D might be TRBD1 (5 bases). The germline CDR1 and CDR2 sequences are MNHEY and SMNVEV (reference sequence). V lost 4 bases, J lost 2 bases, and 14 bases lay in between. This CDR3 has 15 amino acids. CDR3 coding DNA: TGTGCCAGCAGTTGGGCAGGGACGGGAAACACTGAAGCTTTCTTT. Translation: CASSWAGTGNTEAFF.

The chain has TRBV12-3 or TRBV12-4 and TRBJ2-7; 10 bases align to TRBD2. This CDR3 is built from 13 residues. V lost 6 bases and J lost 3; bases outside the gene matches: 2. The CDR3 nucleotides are TGTGCCAGCAGCACTAGCGGGGTCTACGAGCAGTACTTC. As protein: CASSTSGVYEQYF.

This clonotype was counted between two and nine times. The CDR3 is CASSHPNGGAPYEQYF. The CDR3 bases are TGCGCCAGCAGCCATCCCAACGGGGGGGCGCCCTACGAGCAGTACTTC. The chain joins TRBV4-1 to TRBJ2-7; TRBD2 matches 8 bases. The J segment lost 2 bases and the V segment lost 3 bases, leaving 9 bases of the junction unmatched. Germline CDR1 reads MGHRA; CDR2 reads YSYEKL. The CDR3 is made up of 16 amino acids.

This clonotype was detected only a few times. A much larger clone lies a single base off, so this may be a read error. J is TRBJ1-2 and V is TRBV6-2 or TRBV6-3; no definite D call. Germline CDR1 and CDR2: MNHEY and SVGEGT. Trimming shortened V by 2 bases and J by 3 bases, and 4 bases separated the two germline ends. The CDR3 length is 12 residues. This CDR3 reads CASSYADYGYTF. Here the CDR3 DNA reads TGTGCCAGCAGTTACGCGGACTATGGCTACACCTTC.

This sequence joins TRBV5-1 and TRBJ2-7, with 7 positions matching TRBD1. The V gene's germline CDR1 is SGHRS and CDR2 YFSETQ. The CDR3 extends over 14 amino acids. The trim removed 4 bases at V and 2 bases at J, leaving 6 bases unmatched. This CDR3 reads CASSPGGDAYEQYF. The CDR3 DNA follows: TGCGCCAGCAGCCCAGGGGGAGACGCCTACGAGCAGTACTTC. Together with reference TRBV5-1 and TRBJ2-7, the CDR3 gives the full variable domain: KAGVTQTPRYLIKTRGQQVTLSCSPISGHRSVSWYQQTPGQGLQFLFEYFSETQRNKGNFPGRFSGRQFSNSRSEMNVSTLELGDSALYLCASSPGGDAYEQYFGPGTRLTVT.

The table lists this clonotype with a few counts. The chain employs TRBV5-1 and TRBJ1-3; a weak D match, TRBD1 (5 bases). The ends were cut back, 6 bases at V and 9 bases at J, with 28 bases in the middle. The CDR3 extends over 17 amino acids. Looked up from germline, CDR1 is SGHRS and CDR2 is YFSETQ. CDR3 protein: CASTGGTLSSLESTIYF. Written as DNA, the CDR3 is TGCGCCAGCACGGGAGGGACCCTCTCTTCTCTGGAAAGCACCATATATTTT.

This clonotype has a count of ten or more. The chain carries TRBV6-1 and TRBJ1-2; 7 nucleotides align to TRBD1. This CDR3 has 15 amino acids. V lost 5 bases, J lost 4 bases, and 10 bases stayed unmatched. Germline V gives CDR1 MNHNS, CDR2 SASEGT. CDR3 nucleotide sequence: TGTGCCAGCAGTCCGAACACCGACAGGGTCTATGGCTACACCTTC. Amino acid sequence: CASSPNTDRVYGYTF.